The rows below give T cell receptor beta chains drawn from one sample of a study of cytomegalovirus exposure and HLA in healthy donors. The repertoire was sequenced with immunoSEQ multiplex PCR; TCRdb's copy has only in-frame clones and lacks some. The data hold approximately 170,000 clones, with approximately 82% observed a single time. The sequenced sample consisted of PBMCs. Receptors were obtained from a male donor in good health and CMV-seronegative. CDR3s include the opening cysteine and the closing phenylalanine or tryptophan. A D gene is named only where the DNA matches it firmly. Clone size is given for some rows only: seen once, a few or many times, or a class if the clone is expanded.

j_call clone_size v_call d_call cdr3_aa cdr3_nt
TRBJ2-3 few TRBV7-6 NA CASSLGRDTQYF TGTGCCAGCAGCTTAGGCAGAGATACGCAGTATTTT
TRBJ2-5 NA TRBV18 NA CASSQQGQETQYF TGTGCCAGCTCACAGCAGGGGCAAGAGACCCAGTACTTC
TRBJ2-7 NA TRBV10-3 TRBD2 CAISVGGGHSYEQYF TGTGCCATCAGTGTTGGCGGGGGGCACTCCTACGAGCAGTACTTC
TRBJ2-3 NA TRBV6-1 TRBD2 CASGRLAGDTDTQYF TGTGCCAGCGGGAGACTAGCGGGTGATACAGATACGCAGTATTTT
TRBJ1-6 NA TRBV5-1 NA CASSLPGYNSPLHF TGCGCCAGCAGCTTGCCGGGCTATAATTCACCCCTCCACTTT
TRBJ2-5 NA TRBV14 TRBD2 CASSQALAGAETQYF TGTGCCAGCAGCCAAGCACTAGCGGGAGCAGAGACCCAGTACTTC
TRBJ1-2 NA TRBV6-5 NA CASSYSKGIGYTF TGTGCCAGCAGTTACTCGAAGGGGATCGGCTACACCTTC
TRBJ1-2 NA TRBV7-3 NA CASSYTGFGYTF TGTGCCAGCAGCTATACAGGGTTTGGCTACACCTTC
TRBJ1-1 once TRBV7-9 NA CSSSLAGRAFF TGTTCCAGCAGCTTAGCGGGCAGAGCTTTCTTT
TRBJ2-3 NA TRBV5-1 TRBD1 CASSRGDRGRPDTQYF TGCGCCAGCAGCCGAGGGGACAGGGGTAGGCCAGATACGCAGTATTTT
TRBJ1-1 NA TRBV7-9 NA CASSPVTTEAFF TGTGCCAGCAGCCCAGTTACGACTGAAGCTTTCTTT
TRBJ2-5 NA TRBV4-3 TRBD1 CASSQTGAMGSETQYF TGCGCCAGCAGCCAAACAGGGGCGATGGGGTCCGAGACCCAGTACTTC
TRBJ1-4 once TRBV18 NA CASSRRDPRETGVRNEKLFF TGTGCCAGCTCACGGAGAGATCCCAGGGAAACAGGAGTGAGGAATGAAAAACTGTTTTTT
TRBJ2-7 NA TRBV4-1 NA CASSTSTYEQYF TGCGCCAGCAGCACCTCCACGTACGAGCAGTACTTC
TRBJ1-1 NA TRBV5-1 NA CASSFSWSTNTEAFF TGCGCCAGCAGCTTTTCCTGGTCTACGAACACTGAAGCTTTCTTT
TRBJ2-5 NA TRBV2 NA CASRDRTGRETQYF TGTGCCAGCAGAGACAGGACGGGACGAGAGACCCAGTACTTC
TRBJ2-7 NA TRBV5-1 TRBD2 CASRELAGVGGEQYF TGCGCCAGCAGGGAATTGGCGGGAGTAGGAGGCGAGCAGTACTTC
TRBJ2-5 NA TRBV5-1 NA CASSLDGGAETQYF TGCGCCAGCAGCTTGGATGGCGGGGCCGAGACCCAGTACTTC
TRBJ1-2 few TRBV19 NA CASSIVQEGNYGYTF TGTGCCAGTAGTATCGTACAGGAGGGTAACTATGGCTACACCTTC
TRBJ2-5 NA TRBV4-3 TRBD2 CASSQPGLEATQYF TGCGCCAGCAGCCAGCCGGGACTAGAGGCGACCCAGTACTTC
TRBJ2-5 NA TRBV6-6 NA CASSYGGRRDQETQYF TGTGCCAGCAGTTACGGGGGGAGGCGGGACCAAGAGACCCAGTACTTC
TRBJ2-7 many TRBV15 NA CATRSGKGVASEQYF TGTGCCACCAGGTCAGGGAAAGGAGTGGCTTCCGAGCAGTACTTC
TRBJ2-2 NA TRBV28 TRBD2 CASSSLAGVAGELFF TGTGCCAGCAGTTCTCTAGCGGGGGTGGCCGGGGAGCTGTTTTTT
TRBJ1-3 NA TRBV18 NA CASSRYDEGLGNTIYF TGTGCCAGCTCACGTTACGACGAGGGTTTAGGAAACACCATATATTTT
TRBJ2-5 NA TRBV5-1 TRBD2 CASGSRGTSAQETQYF TGCGCCAGCGGCTCTAGAGGGACTAGCGCTCAAGAGACCCAGTACTTC
TRBJ2-7 NA TRBV7-9 TRBD2 CASTLTSRPYEQYF TGTGCCAGCACCCTGACTAGCAGACCCTACGAGCAGTACTTC
TRBJ2-2 NA TRBV19 NA CATDRFDTGELFF TGTGCCACCGACAGGTTTGACACCGGGGAGCTGTTTTTT
TRBJ2-2 once TRBV19 NA CASSDRRTVTGELFF TGTGCCAGTAGCGATAGAAGGACAGTTACCGGGGAGCTGTTTTTT
TRBJ2-1 NA TRBV18 NA CASSPTTRREVNEQFF TGTGCCAGCTCGCCTACGACTAGGAGGGAGGTCAATGAGCAGTTCTTC
TRBJ2-3 few TRBV10-3 NA CASSDGAGQTDTQYF TGTGCCAGCAGTGATGGAGCGGGCCAAACAGATACGCAGTATTTT
TRBJ2-2 NA TRBV6-1 TRBD1 CASRGQGATGELFF TGTGCCAGCAGGGGACAGGGGGCCACCGGGGAGCTGTTTTTT
TRBJ1-2 few TRBV5-1 NA CASSLRGDYGYTF TGCGCCAGCAGCTTGAGGGGCGACTATGGCTACACCTTC
TRBJ2-3 NA TRBV11-2 NA CASSRADTQYF TGTGCCAGCAGCCGGGCAGATACGCAGTATTTT